The clone carrying this T cell receptor (beta chain) was detected only a few times. The antigen is undetermined. The entry originates in a study of molecular identifiers for immune sequencing clone quantification. Regarding the study as a whole: Clonotypes surpassing 20 RNA copies contained over 98% of effector molecules, versus under 1% in naive cells. Spike-in Jurkat TCR RNA from a single cell reportedly registered among roughly 1.1 million naive cells. Sizes of highly expanded clones could be underestimated through identical TCRs sharing a barcode.

As CD8+CD4-CCR7+CD45RA+ cells, naive CD8 T cells were sorted. Germline CDR1 LNHDA, CDR2 SQIVND (reference sequence). The ends were cut back, 3 bases at V and 0 bases at J, with 5 bases in the middle. The CDR3 is made up of 14 amino acids. TCRdb recomputed calls from the PCR reads with MiXCR, one row per CDR3 protein. The sample gives over 550,000 distinct CDR3 sequences, about 25% of which show up once; 0.75% to 0.8% is in the top ten. This chain joins TRBV19 and TRBJ2-2; D uncertain. The clonotype comes from a human donor in good health. Some libraries in this study had Jurkat cell RNA spiked in. Sequenced input: naive CD8+ T cells from blood, with Jurkat cell RNA spiked in. The subset denotes: FACS-sorted CD8+CD4-CCR7+CD45RA+ naive T cells. The CDR3 DNA follows: TGTGCCAGTAGTATCTCATCGAACACCGGGGAGCTGTTTTTT. Encoded protein: CASSISSNTGELFF.